The text below deals with one T cell receptor beta chain. What antigen it recognizes has not been identified. Base qualities are not provided; no much larger clone lies one nucleotide away. Using the deep immunoSEQ assay, TCR CDR3 regions were amplified from genomic DNA by multiplex PCR. Extracted genomic DNA from each cell subset was distributed evenly across all wells of several immunoSEQ 96-well plates, and each plate was treated as a replicate. For unsorted PBMC, 250 to 300 ng genomic DNA, equal to 30,000 or so T cell genomes, was loaded into each replicate PCR. Genomic DNA from unsorted PBMC was sequenced over ten immunoSEQ deep assay plates. Purified libraries were quantified with a Qubit 3.0 fluorometer, sized on a Bioanalyzer 2100, and re-quantified with the KAPA Library Quantification kit. Every immunoSEQ 96-well plate was sequenced on a separate single-read 150-cycle Illumina NextSeq 550 flow cell. The authors processed their data as follows. Because only junctional sequences without quality scores were contained in the immunoSEQ output, filtering matching that applied to full-length reads could not be performed. To assign V/J genes and CDR3, sequences were annotated using PyIR, a Python wrapper for IgBLAST v1.9, with IMGT germline references. Reads were removed for weak V/J assignments (E-value above 1e-6), missing CDR3, stop codons, out-of-frame junctions, or ambiguous translated residues. V3J clonotypes were defined as sequences sharing the same inferred V gene, J gene, and CDR3 amino acid sequence. To compute the percentage overlap between repertoires, the number of shared unique clonotypes was divided by the size of the smaller repertoire. Richness of each repertoire was evaluated using RTK rarefaction, the Chao1 estimator, and Recon v2.1 estimates of unobserved clonotypes. TCRdb's version of the immuneACCESS table is confined to in-frame rearrangements and falls short of the full clone set. An unresolved V gene accounts for under half of the shortfall where checked; the remainder is of unknown origin. V and J calls and clone size are those listed in that table; D and trimming were worked out from the DNA. This sample comprises around 500,000 clones, 76% of them detected only once. The top ten hold approximately 13% of the sample.

The source of the sample is a study of shared clonotypes between healthy human individuals (dated by TCRdb to between 2020 and 2021). With respect to the entire study: The cohort comprised two women and three men aged 18 to 49 years. To estimate repertoire size and how much clonotype sharing occurs between individuals, the study deeply sequenced the blood TCR repertoires of roughly 5 healthy adults. Libraries were prepared and TCR repertoires were sequenced by different laboratories using diverse techniques, in order to increase sequencing depth and limit assay-specific biases. Between about 0.9 and 9 billion PBMCs per donor were obtained by leukapheresis.

Healthy HIV-negative adults with no recently reported acute infections or vaccinations were included as donors. All donors were Caucasian adults living in Nashville, Tennessee, USA. In the unsorted samples, 85 million to 100 million PBMCs were counted, and genomic DNA was extracted using the QIAamp DNA Blood Mini kit. After blood collection by leukapheresis, PBMCs were isolated using Ficoll-Histopaque density gradient centrifugation and then cryopreserved in the vapor phase of liquid nitrogen. The investigation overall reported the following: The small number of donors limited the genetic and exposure-history diversity represented. Only blood was sampled, and tissue TCR repertoires likely differ from those in blood. Pairwise subsampling indicated that sequencing depth was expected to affect the degree of clonotype sharing among donors.

The CDR3 covers 14 residues, taking in both the cysteine and the phenylalanine. Only the CDR3 region is kept as DNA, spanning 42 bases read in frame from base 1. The germline V gene provides CDR1 LGHNA and CDR2 YNFKEQ. After removal of 4 bases from V and 9 bases from J, the junction retains 9 bases not matched to a gene. The rearrangement combines TRBV4-2 with TRBJ2-1, with 7 central nucleotides matching TRBD2. The sample consisted of PBMCs. This receptor was obtained from a woman aged 40 to 49 in good health. Some clones in this sample may be carry-over from other donors' samples. The nucleotide sequence is TGTGCCAGCAGCCCCCGGACTAGATTAGGTGAGCAGTTCTTC. This yields the protein CASSPRTRLGEQFF.